The next 28 T cell receptor beta chains were all read from a single sample in a study of cytomegalovirus exposure and HLA in healthy donors. Use of 60 Vbeta and 13 Jbeta primers characterized the PCR. Produced via immunoSEQ multiplex PCR; TCRdb's table is partial and in-frame only. The sample carries about 160,000 clones, around 81% recorded once. Sequences were obtained from PBMCs. These receptor sequences come from a woman aged 40 to 50 in good health and CMV-seronegative.

In DNA, the CDR3 is TGTGCCAGCAGCCCCCAAGCAGGGTACTACGAGCAGTACTTC. Protein: CASSPQAGYYEQYF. V usage is TRBV5-6 and J usage is TRBJ2-7; maybe TRBD1 (5 bases). Trimming shortened V by 4 bases and J by 3 bases, and 14 bases separated the two germline ends. Germline V CDR1 and CDR2: SGHDT, YYEEEE. The CDR3 length is 14 residues. Filled out from reference TRBV5-6 and TRBJ2-7, the complete variable domain reads DAGVTQSPTHLIKTRGQQVTLRCSPKSGHDTVSWYQQALGQGPQFIFQYYEEEERQRGNFPDRFSGHQFPNYSSELNVNALLLGDSALYLCASSPQAGYYEQYFGPGTRLTVT.

This clone was recorded only once. The V call is TRBV6-1, the J call TRBJ1-2; D not certain. Trimming left V 1 base short and J 2 bases short, with 8 bases between. Per the germline V gene, CDR1 is MNHNS and CDR2 is SASEGT. The CDR3 loop spans 14 amino acids. The chain's CDR3 is CASSEGGLNYGYTF. The CDR3 region has the DNA TGTGCCAGCAGTGAAGGCGGTTTGAACTATGGCTACACCTTC.

This chain links TRBV2 with TRBJ2-3, with D perhaps matching TRBD1 (5 bases). Per germline, CDR1 SNHLY and CDR2 FYNNEI. V lost 4 bases and J lost 4, with 12 bases in between. There are 14 residues in the CDR3. The CDR3 DNA reads TGTGCCAGCAGTGCGGTGGACACCCCAGATACGCAGTATTTT. This encodes CASSAVDTPDTQYF.

The V call is TRBV19, the J call TRBJ2-5; 8 bases fit TRBD2. V dropped 5 bases and J dropped 3; count of bases not matched to a gene: 5. This CDR3 spans 14 amino acids. In germline, CDR1 is LNHDA, CDR2 SQIVND (reference sequence). The CDR3 sequence: CASSPRREEETQYF. Here the CDR3 DNA reads TGTGCCAGTAGTCCGCGGCGGGAGGAAGAGACCCAGTACTTC. Supplemented by reference TRBV19 and TRBJ2-5, the full variable domain reads DGGITQSPKYLFRKEGQNVTLSCEQNLNHDAMYWYRQDPGQGLRLIYYSQIVNDFQKGDIAEGYSVSREKKESFPLTVTSAQKNPTAFYLCASSPRREEETQYFGPGTRLLVL.

The chain employs TRBV9 and TRBJ2-3, with D perhaps matching TRBD1 (6 bases). This CDR3 contains 14 residues. V was cut by 3 bases and J by 3 bases, with 11 bases left in between. CDR1 is SGDLS, CDR2 YYNGEE, per germline. CDR3 loop: CASSGTAPTDTQYF. DNA for the CDR3: TGTGCCAGCAGCGGGACAGCTCCTACAGATACGCAGTATTTT. The complete variable domain, with remaining parts taken from reference TRBV9 and TRBJ2-3, reads DSGVTQTPKHLITATGQRVTLRCSPRSGDLSVYWYQQSLDQGLQFLIQYYNGEERAKGNILERFSAQQFPDLHSELNLSSLELGDSALYFCASSGTAPTDTQYFGPGTRLTVL.

CDR3 protein: CASSQAPEGEETGELFF. CDR3 bases: TGTGCCAGCAGCCAGGCACCGGAGGGAGAAGAAACCGGGGAGCTGTTTTTT. The chain uses TRBV4-2 and TRBJ2-2; weak D call: TRBD2 (6 bases). V was shortened by 3 bases and J by 5 bases, with 19 bases between the two germline ends. The germline gives CDR1 LGHNA, CDR2 YNFKEQ. The CDR3 length is 17 residues.

This clone was picked up one time. The chain couples TRBV6-5 to TRBJ2-1; D is possibly TRBD2 (5 bases). This CDR3 has 11 residues. V was trimmed by 8 bases and J by 9 bases, leaving 11 bases between them. Germline V lookup: CDR1 MNHEY, CDR2 SVGAGI. This CDR3 reads CASEASGEQFF. The CDR3 bases are TGTGCCAGCGAGGCGAGCGGTGAGCAGTTCTTC.

This clone was counted only a few times. The chain carries TRBV2 and TRBJ2-2; a possible D gene is TRBD1 (5 bases). The CDR3 extends over 15 amino acids. Trimming left V 6 bases short and J 0 bases short, with 11 bases between. Per the germline V gene, CDR1 is SNHLY and CDR2 is FYNNEI. The CDR3 sequence is CASSKQGANTGELFF. The CDR3 DNA reads TGTGCCAGCAGCAAGCAAGGGGCGAACACCGGGGAGCTGTTTTTT.

This clone was counted a few times. The rearrangement links TRBV19 to TRBJ1-2; 8 bases align to TRBD1. Germline V lookup: CDR1 LNHDA, CDR2 SQIVND (reference sequence). This CDR3 contains 15 residues. V lost 5 bases to trimming and J lost 6 bases; unmatched junction nucleotides: 11. The CDR3 DNA reads as TGTGCCAGTAGTTCCCCTTCAGGGGGCCGGGATGGCTACACCTTC. This translates into CASSSPSGGRDGYTF. Full variable domain (rest looked up from reference TRBV19 and TRBJ1-2): DGGITQSPKYLFRKEGQNVTLSCEQNLNHDAMYWYRQDPGQGLRLIYYSQIVNDFQKGDIAEGYSVSREKKESFPLTVTSAQKNPTAFYLCASSSPSGGRDGYTFGSGTRLTVV.

With regard to this clone: One end of the junction does not line up with germline, which may come from a read error. This sequence joins TRBV7-7 and TRBJ2-5; a possible D gene is TRBD2 (6 bases). The CDR3 consists of 15 residues. CDR1 and CDR2 from the germline V gene are SSHAT and FNYEAQ (reference sequence). The CDR3 region has the DNA TGTGCTAGCAGCTCCCGGGACTCGACGCAAGAGACCCAGTACTTC. Its translation is CASSSRDSTQETQYF.

The chain is built from TRBV7-6 and TRBJ2-5; perhaps TRBD2 as D (6 bases). The CDR3 has 15 residues. With 5 bases removed from V and 7 bases from J, the gap between germline ends came to 20 bases. Per germline, CDR1 SGHVS and CDR2 FNYEAQ. CDR3 amino acids: CASSPVGGDSGTQYF. DNA for the CDR3: TGTGCCAGCAGCCCCGTAGGAGGGGATTCGGGGACCCAGTACTTC.

The gene calls are TRBV7-3 and TRBJ2-1; TRBD2 matches at 7 bases. The V gene end was trimmed by 3 bases and the J gene end by 7 bases; junction bases not matched to a gene: 9. The germline V gene has CDR1 SGHTA and CDR2 FQGTGA. The length of the CDR3 is 15 residues. The CDR3 loop reads CASSLAGALRNEQFF. Written as DNA, the CDR3 is TGTGCCAGCAGCTTGGCGGGAGCTTTGAGAAATGAGCAGTTCTTC.

The chain has TRBV30 and TRBJ2-1; 11 bases agree with TRBD2. CDR3 length: 16 residues. The V segment lost 3 bases and the J segment 3 bases; nucleotides outside the gene matches: 7. Germline V lookup: CDR1 GTSNPN, CDR2 SVGIG (reference sequence). CDR3 protein: CAWRKTSGVYYNEQFF. The CDR3 nucleotides read TGTGCCTGGAGGAAGACTAGCGGGGTGTACTACAATGAGCAGTTCTTC.

The CDR3 DNA sequence: TGTGCCAGCAGCGTCGTACAGGGGGGATCCTACAATGAGCAGTTCTTC. Translated: CASSVVQGGSYNEQFF. The J gene is TRBJ2-1, the V gene TRBV9; 8 bases fit TRBD1. The germline gives CDR1 SGDLS, CDR2 YYNGEE. The V segment lost 2 bases and the J segment 1 base; nucleotides outside the gene matches: 5. The CDR3 is 16 amino acids.

The chain is built from TRBV5-1 and TRBJ2-7; 12 positions agree with TRBD2. The ends lost 4 bases at V and 8 bases at J; junction bases unmatched: 10. The CDR3 totals 15 residues. Germline V gives CDR1 SGHRS, CDR2 YFSETQ. This chain's CDR3 is CASSTLAGGLDKQYF. The CDR3 DNA reads as TGCGCCAGCAGCACCCTAGCGGGAGGGCTAGACAAGCAGTACTTC.

This chain joins TRBV20-1 and TRBJ2-7; TRBD1 might be the D (6 bases). CDR3 length equals 11 residues. From germline, CDR1 is DFQATT and CDR2 SNEGSKA (reference sequence). V shed 5 bases and J shed 4 bases, with 9 bases lying between them. Written as DNA, the CDR3 is TGCAGTGCTCACAGGGATTACGAGCAGTACTTC. This translates into CSAHRDYEQYF.

The chain recombines TRBV4-1 with TRBJ1-4; 7 positions match TRBD1. The CDR3 is 15 amino acids. J gave up 5 bases and V 5 bases, and 8 bases lay outside the gene matches. Germline V gene lookup returns CDR1 MGHRA and CDR2 YSYEKL. The CDR3 coding sequence is TGCGCCAGCAGCTTAGGACAGGTGGGGAATGAAAAACTGTTTTTT. It yields the protein CASSLGQVGNEKLFF.

The chain joins TRBV7-3 to TRBJ2-3, with 12 bases lining up with TRBD1. Germline V gene lookup returns CDR1 SGHTA and CDR2 FQGTGA. After removal of 3 bases from V and 6 bases from J, the junction contained 4 bases not matched to a gene. This CDR3 is 15 amino acids long. Here the CDR3 reads CASSFGTGGIDTQYF. CDR3 DNA sequence: TGTGCCAGCAGCTTCGGGACAGGGGGCATCGATACGCAGTATTTT.

The V gene is TRBV30, the J gene TRBJ1-5, with a possible D match to TRBD1 (6 bases). V shed 2 bases and J shed 6 bases, with 11 bases lying between them. CDR1 is GTSNPN and CDR2 is SVGIG in the germline V gene (reference sequence). The CDR3 is 13 residues long. The CDR3 here is CAWSTTGSQPQHF. As DNA, the CDR3 is TGTGCCTGGAGTACGACAGGTAGTCAGCCCCAGCATTTT.

This chain uses TRBV18 with TRBJ2-1; TRBD2 matches at 9 bases. The V and J ends lost 3 bases and 3 bases, in that order; junction bases with no gene match: 6. The germline V gene encodes CDR1 KGHSH and CDR2 LQKENI. This CDR3 contains 16 residues. CDR3 bases: TGTGCCAGCTCACCCCCCAGCGGGGGGATCTACAATGAGCAGTTCTTC. Translated, it gives CASSPPSGGIYNEQFF.

The chain combines TRBV5-1 with TRBJ2-7; D is perhaps TRBD2 (5 bases). Germline-derived CDR1 and CDR2 are SGHRS and YFSETQ. This CDR3 has 13 residues. Trimming removed 4 bases from V and 4 bases from J, with 12 bases in between. CDR3 nucleotide sequence: TGCGCCAGCAGCCCCACTGGGGAGTACGAGCAGTACTTC. Protein: CASSPTGEYEQYF.

This chain connects TRBV5-1 to TRBJ1-4; 11 nucleotides align to TRBD1. Germline loops: CDR1 SGHRS, CDR2 YFSETQ. V trimming: 4 bases; J trimming: 7 bases; junction bases outside the gene matches: 3. The CDR3 length is 14 residues. The CDR3 nucleotides are TGCGCCAGCAGCGCCGGGACAGGGGGTGAAAAACTGTTTTTT. The encoded protein is CASSAGTGGEKLFF.

The J gene is TRBJ2-1, the V gene TRBV28, with 8 bases aligning to TRBD2. In germline, CDR1 is MDHEN, CDR2 SYDVKM. Losses at the gene ends were 1 base for V and 5 bases for J; bases not matched to a gene: 7. This CDR3 is built from 16 residues. CDR3 sequence (DNA): TGTGCCAGCAGTTTATTGGGTAGCGGGATCAACAATGAGCAGTTCTTC. It yields the protein CASSLLGSGINNEQFF.

This clone was seen only a few times. The chain recombines TRBV9 with TRBJ1-3; 7 nucleotides match TRBD1. The CDR3 length is 18 residues. V trimming: 2 bases; J trimming: 1 base; junction bases outside the gene matches: 12. Germline V gene lookup returns CDR1 SGDLS and CDR2 YYNGEE. The DNA of the CDR3 is TGTGCCAGCAGCGTGACAGGGTCTGGATTAGGATCTGGAAACACCATATATTTT. Translated: CASSVTGSGLGSGNTIYF.

The J gene is TRBJ1-1, the V gene TRBV18, with 9 bases aligning to TRBD1. V dropped 3 bases and J dropped 3; count of bases not matched to a gene: 11. This CDR3 spans 17 amino acids. Germline V gene data show CDR1 as KGHSH and CDR2 as LQKENI. The CDR3 DNA follows: TGTGCCAGCTCACCGCTACCGGGACAGGGAATAGACACTGAAGCTTTCTTT. Residues: CASSPLPGQGIDTEAFF. Filled out from reference TRBV18 and TRBJ1-1, the complete variable domain reads NAGVMQNPRHLVRRRGQEARLRCSPMKGHSHVYWYRQLPEEGLKFMVYLQKENIIDESGMPKERFSAEFPKEGPSILRIQQVVRGDSAAYFCASSPLPGQGIDTEAFFGQGTRLTVV.

The chain has TRBV18 and TRBJ1-4, with 9 nucleotides matching TRBD1. V trimming: 4 bases; J trimming: 1 base; junction bases outside the gene matches: 4. This CDR3 is 16 amino acids long. Germline V CDR1 and CDR2: KGHSH, LQKENI. CDR3: CASSLNRGQTNEKLFF. The DNA of the CDR3 is TGTGCCAGCTCACTAAACAGGGGGCAAACTAATGAAAAACTGTTTTTT. The full variable domain, in which reference TRBV18 and TRBJ1-4 provide the parts outside the CDR3, is NAGVMQNPRHLVRRRGQEARLRCSPMKGHSHVYWYRQLPEEGLKFMVYLQKENIIDESGMPKERFSAEFPKEGPSILRIQQVVRGDSAAYFCASSLNRGQTNEKLFFGSGTQLSVL.

The chain joins TRBV10-3 to TRBJ2-2, with TRBD2 matching over 15 bases. The CDR3 consists of 17 residues. V shed 4 bases, J shed 7 bases, and the junction held 7 bases outside the gene matches. CDR1 is ENHRY, CDR2 SYGVKD, per germline. The CDR3 loop is CAISAGLAGGGGGELFF. The CDR3 DNA is TGTGCCATCAGTGCGGGACTAGCGGGAGGCGGGGGCGGGGAGCTGTTTTTT.

This clone was found a few times. An end of the junction does not agree with germline; a read error may underlie this. V gene TRBV5-4 combines with J gene TRBJ2-5, with 8 bases aligning to TRBD1. Per germline, CDR1 SGHNT and CDR2 YYREEE (reference sequence). This CDR3 region has 14 residues. CDR3 bases: TGTGCCAGCAGCTCCGGGACAGGTGTAGAGCCCCAGTACTTC. Amino acids: CASSSGTGVEPQYF. Complete variable domain (other parts from reference TRBV5-4 and TRBJ2-5): ETGVTQSPTHLIKTRGQQVTLRCSSQSGHNTVSWYQQALGQGPQFIFQYYREEENGRGNFPPRFSGLQFPNYSSELNVNALELDDSALYLCASSSGTGVEPQYFGPGTRLLVL.